This entry concerns a single T cell receptor beta chain. Its antigen is not known. This record belongs to a study of cytomegalovirus exposure and HLA in healthy donors. General study results and limits: In vitro data verified three CMV-associated chains as specific for CMV antigens. V- and J-gene trimming of TCR beta was linked (in a later analysis) to a missense DCLRE1C variant.

Use of 60 Vbeta and 13 Jbeta primers characterized the PCR. Original methodology: Roughly 10 million shared chains were among around 80 million unique TCR beta chains counted in a later analysis. TCRdb keeps only in-frame clones here, not all; method: immunoSEQ multiplex PCR. The V and J calls and clone size are taken from that table; D and trimming were inferred from the DNA. The sample contains around 100,000 clones, approximately 64% of which appear only once. Between the trimmed V and J ends, which lost 4 bases and 8 bases, there was a span of 18 bases. Germline loops: CDR1 SGHTA, CDR2 FQGNSA. The CDR3 is made up of 15 amino acids.

V usage is TRBV7-2 and J usage is TRBJ1-3; D is unclear. This receptor was taken from a woman in her fifties or sixties in good health and CMV-seronegative. Sequenced sample: PBMCs. The DNA for the CDR3 is TGTGCCAGCAGCTCACGACCCAGGCCAGGCGACACCATATATTTT. Protein product: CASSSRPRPGDTIYF.